The 3 T cell receptor beta chains presented below share a single source sample, sequenced in a study of blood T cell repertoires in COVID-19. The protocol was immunoSEQ multiplex PCR, while the TCRdb copy is restricted to in-frame clones and leaves out a portion. The repertoire consists of 250,000 or so clones, with 88% occurring once and the leading ten covering more than 3%. The sequenced sample was PBMCs or T cells enriched from blood (not recorded which). The receptors were gathered from a young woman who had been exposed to COVID-19.

The rearrangement joins TRBV7-9 to TRBJ1-1; D remains unclear. The CDR3 length is 14 residues. The V end was cut by 1 base, the J end by 0 bases, with 6 bases between. Germline V gene sequence: CDR1 SEHNR, CDR2 FQNEAQ (reference sequence). As DNA, the CDR3 is TGTGCCAGCAGCTTAGGGCGGTTGAACACTGAAGCTTTCTTT. Encoded protein: CASSLGRLNTEAFF.

This chain uses TRBV19 with TRBJ2-2, with 9 bases that match TRBD1. The CDR3 has 14 residues. CDR1 and CDR2 (germline): LNHDA, SQIVND (reference sequence). Unmatched junction bases numbered 6, after V lost 7 bases and J lost 6 bases. The CDR3, as DNA: TGTGCCAGTACCCTCCGACAGGGGGCCGGGGAGCTGTTTTTT. Protein product: CASTLRQGAGELFF.

The chain uses TRBV5-1 and TRBJ1-5; maybe TRBD1 (5 bases). CDR3 size: 16 residues. The ends were cut back, 0 bases at V and 3 bases at J, with 13 bases in the middle. Germline values: CDR1 SGHRS, CDR2 YFSETQ. CDR3 sequence: CASSLDGGSNNQPQHF. The CDR3 DNA follows: TGCGCCAGCAGCTTGGACGGGGGTTCCAACAATCAGCCCCAGCATTTT.